The rows below give T cell receptor beta chains drawn from one sample of a study of low-dose radiotherapy and immunotherapy resistance in tumors. A single record per CDR3 protein comes from TCRdb applying MiXCR to the reads. The sample has some 71,000 distinct CDR3 sequences, less than 35% seen once. This sample comprised PBMCs, obtained before treatment. These receptors were taken from a female donor with ovarian cancer. Each CDR3 is given with its conserved first and last residue. The D gene is left open where the match is weak. Size is omitted from some rows. Given values are once, few, many or a class for expanded clones.

TRBJ2-2,TRBD1,TRBV7-7,many,TGTGCTAGCAGCCCGGACAGGGTGGGGGAGCTGTTTTTT,CASSPDRVGELFF
TRBJ2-3,.,TRBV5-4,many,TGTGCCAGCAGTCCCCACCGAGGGGGGAATCGGGGTTCGACAGATACGCAGTATTTT,CASSPHRGGNRGSTDTQYF
TRBJ1-6,TRBD1,TRBV4-1,many,TGCGCCAGCAGCCCGTCGACAGGGTTCGAGGAACCCCTCCACTTT,CASSPSTGFEEPLHF
TRBJ2-1,.,TRBV7-2,.,TGTGCCAGCAGCCCACGGACAGAATACAATGAGCAGTTCTTC,CASSPRTEYNEQFF
TRBJ1-2,.,TRBV6-1,many,TGTGCCAGCAGTGCAGACGGAGTACGGGGCTACACCTTC,CASSADGVRGYTF
TRBJ1-5,.,TRBV28,many,TGTGCCATCCATCGGGGCAATCAGCCCCAGCATTTT,CAIHRGNQPQHF
TRBJ2-1,.,TRBV6-6,many,TGTGCCAGCAGTTTCCTGGGGGGGGGGCTCGACAATGAGCAGTTCTTC,CASSFLGGGLDNEQFF
TRBJ2-2,TRBD2,TRBV2,many,TGTGCCAGCAGTGAGACTAGCGTGAACACCGGGGAGCTGTTTTTT,CASSETSVNTGELFF
TRBJ2-3,.,TRBV28,many,TGTGCCAGCAGGTTAGCCATAAGCACAGATACGCAGTATTTT,CASRLAISTDTQYF
TRBJ1-4,TRBD1,TRBV30,many,TGTGCCTGGAGTGCGTCCCGGGACAGGGGAAAGCTGTTTTTT,CAWSASRDRGKLFF
TRBJ2-7,.,TRBV5-1,.,TGCGCCAGCAGCTTGGAAGGGGCCTCCTACGAGCAGTACTTC,CASSLEGASYEQYF
TRBJ2-1,.,TRBV5-4,many,TGTGCCAGCAGCTTCCCGGAGAACAATGAGCAGTTCTTC,CASSFPENNEQFF
TRBJ1-1,.,TRBV5-4,.,TGTGCCAGCAGCTGGGGCGGCGGGGTGAACACTGAAGCTTTCTTT,CASSWGGGVNTEAFF
TRBJ1-1,.,TRBV10-3,.,TGTGCCATCAGTCCAACAGGGCGAGGGAACACTGAAGCTTTCTTT,CAISPTGRGNTEAFF
TRBJ2-6,.,TRBV6-2/TRBV6-3,few,TGTGCCAGCAGTCCCCGGAGCGTCCTGACTTTC,CASSPRSVLTF
TRBJ2-7,TRBD1,TRBV7-8,.,TGTGCCAGCAGCACAACGGACAGGGGTGGATACGAGCAGTACTTC,CASSTTDRGGYEQYF
TRBJ2-4,TRBD2,TRBV3-1,many,TGTGCCAGCAGCCAAGATAGCGGGACTAGCGGGAACATTCAGTACTTC,CASSQDSGTSGNIQYF
TRBJ2-1,.,TRBV29-1,many,TGCAGCGCAACTCGGGACTACAATGAGCAGTTCTTC,CSATRDYNEQFF
TRBJ1-1,TRBD1,TRBV5-6,once,TGTGCCAGCAGCCGGGGGTTGACAGGGGTTTGGACTGAAGCTTTCTTT,CASSRGLTGVWTEAFF
TRBJ2-3,.,TRBV19,many,TGTGCCAGTAGTATAGATAGAAAAGCTAGCACAGATACGCAGTATTTT,CASSIDRKASTDTQYF
TRBJ2-1,.,TRBV11-2,.,TGTGCCAGCAGTCCTACGACTAGGGGCAATGAGCAGTTCTTC,CASSPTTRGNEQFF
TRBJ2-5,TRBD1,TRBV20-1,.,TGCAGTGCTAGGGTGACAGGGGGCTTTGAGACCCAGTACTTC,CSARVTGGFETQYF
TRBJ2-3,.,TRBV2,many,TGTGCCAGCAGCATCCCTAGCACAGATACGCAGTATTTT,CASSIPSTDTQYF
TRBJ1-3,.,TRBV28,.,TGTGCCAGCACCCCAACCAACTCTGGAAACACCATATATTTT,CASTPTNSGNTIYF
TRBJ1-2,.,TRBV9,many,TGTGCCAGCAGCGTAGATCCAGGAAACTATGGCTACACCTTC,CASSVDPGNYGYTF
TRBJ1-6,.,TRBV5-1,many,TGCGCCAGCAGCTTGAATCCAGTTAGGCGGAATTCACCCCTCCACTTT,CASSLNPVRRNSPLHF
TRBJ1-3,.,TRBV7-9,many,TGTGCCAGCAGCTCCACGGTTCTTGGAAACACCATATATTTT,CASSSTVLGNTIYF
TRBJ1-1,.,TRBV4-3,.,TGCGCCAGCAGCCATCAGGCAGGCACTGAAGCTTTCTTT,CASSHQAGTEAFF
TRBJ1-2,.,TRBV7-2,many,TGTGCCAGCAGCTTGCGGGACAACAACTATGGCTACACCTTC,CASSLRDNNYGYTF
TRBJ2-1,TRBD2,TRBV5-1,.,TGCGCCAGCAGCACCTTGGGGGGGCGGACTAGCGGGAATGAGCAGTTCTTC,CASSTLGGRTSGNEQFF
TRBJ2-7,.,TRBV5-1,once,TGCGCCAGCAGCTCACATGGATCCTACGAGCAGTACTTC,CASSSHGSYEQYF
TRBJ2-1,TRBD1,TRBV5-1,many,TGCGCCAGCAGCTTGGAGGGACAGGGGGCGGATAATGAGCAGTTCTTC,CASSLEGQGADNEQFF